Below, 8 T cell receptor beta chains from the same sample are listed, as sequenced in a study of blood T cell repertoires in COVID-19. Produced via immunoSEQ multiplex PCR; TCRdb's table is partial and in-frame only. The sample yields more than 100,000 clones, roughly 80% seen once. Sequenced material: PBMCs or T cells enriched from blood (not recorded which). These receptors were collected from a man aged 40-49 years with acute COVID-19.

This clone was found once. This CDR3 is CASSLDRTVNTEAFF. CDR3 nucleotide sequence: TGCGCCAGCAGCTTGGATAGGACTGTGAACACTGAAGCTTTCTTT. The chain uses TRBV5-1 and TRBJ1-1; D is uncertain. Germline CDR1 and CDR2: SGHRS and YFSETQ. V lost 0 bases, J lost 0 bases, and 9 bases lay in between. The CDR3 extends over 15 amino acids.

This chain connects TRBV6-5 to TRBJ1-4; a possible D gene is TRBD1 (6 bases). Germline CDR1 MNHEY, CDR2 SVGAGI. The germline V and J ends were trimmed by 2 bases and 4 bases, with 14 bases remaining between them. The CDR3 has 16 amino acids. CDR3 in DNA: TGTGCCAGCAGTTACGATGTGTGGGGGCGTAATGAAAAACTGTTTTTT. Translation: CASSYDVWGRNEKLFF.

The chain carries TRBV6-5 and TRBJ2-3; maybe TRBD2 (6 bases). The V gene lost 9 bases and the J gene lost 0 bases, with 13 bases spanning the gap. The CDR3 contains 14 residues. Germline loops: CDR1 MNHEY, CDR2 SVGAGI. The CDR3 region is CASARDSSTDTQYF. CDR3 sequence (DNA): TGTGCCAGTGCGAGGGACTCGAGCACAGATACGCAGTATTTT.

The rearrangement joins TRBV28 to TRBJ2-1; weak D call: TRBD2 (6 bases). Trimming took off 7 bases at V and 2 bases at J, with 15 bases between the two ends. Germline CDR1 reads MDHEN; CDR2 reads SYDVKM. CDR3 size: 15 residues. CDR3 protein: CASTRGRSTYNEQFF. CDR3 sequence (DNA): TGTGCCAGCACCCGGGGGAGATCGACCTACAATGAGCAGTTCTTC.

The CDR3 coding sequence is TGTGCCAGCAGCAAGGACAGGGGTTACGAAAAACTGTTTTTT. Protein product: CASSKDRGYEKLFF. This chain joins TRBV11-2 and TRBJ1-4; 9 nucleotides match TRBD1. V shed 5 bases and J 8 bases; nucleotides not matched to a gene: 6. CDR3 length equals 14 residues. CDR1 is SGHAT, CDR2 FQNNGV, per germline. The full variable domain, with the rest looked up from reference TRBV11-2 and TRBJ1-4, is EAGVAQSPRYKIIEKRQSVAFWCNPISGHATLYWYQQILGQGPKLLIQFQNNGVVDDSQLPKDRFSAERLKGVDSTLKIQPAKLEDSAVYLCASSKDRGYEKLFFGSGTQLSVL.

The CDR3 nucleotides read TGTGCCAGCAGTTTTATTCCGGCGGACGAGCAGTACTTC. Amino acid sequence: CASSFIPADEQYF. The V gene is TRBV7-2, the J gene TRBJ2-7; D is uncertain. Germline-derived CDR1 and CDR2 are SGHTA and FQGNSA. CDR3 length: 13 amino acids. Trimming shortened V by 6 bases and J by 5 bases, and 14 bases separated the two germline ends.

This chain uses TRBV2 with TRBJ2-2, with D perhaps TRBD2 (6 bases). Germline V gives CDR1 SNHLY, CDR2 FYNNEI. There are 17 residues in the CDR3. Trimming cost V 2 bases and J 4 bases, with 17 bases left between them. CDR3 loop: CASSERALASGTGELFF. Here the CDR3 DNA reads TGTGCCAGCAGTGAAAGGGCTCTAGCGTCCGGCACCGGGGAGCTGTTTTTT.

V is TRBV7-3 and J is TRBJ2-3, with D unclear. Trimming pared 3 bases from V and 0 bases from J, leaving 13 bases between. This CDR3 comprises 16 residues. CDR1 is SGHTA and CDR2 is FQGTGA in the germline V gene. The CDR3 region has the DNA TGTGCCAGCAGCTTGTACTCAGGCGCAAGCACAGATACGCAGTATTTT. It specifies CASSLYSGASTDTQYF.